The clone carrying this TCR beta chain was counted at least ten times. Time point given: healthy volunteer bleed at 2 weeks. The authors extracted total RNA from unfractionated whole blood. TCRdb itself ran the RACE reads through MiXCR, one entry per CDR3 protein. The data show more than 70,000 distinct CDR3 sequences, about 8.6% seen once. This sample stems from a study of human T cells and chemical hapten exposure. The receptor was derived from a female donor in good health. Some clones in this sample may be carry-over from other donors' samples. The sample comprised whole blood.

The CDR3 reads CASSLASLSGNTIYF. As DNA, the CDR3 is TGTGCCAGCAGCTTAGCTTCCTTGTCTGGAAACACCATATATTTT. This chain uses TRBV7-9 with TRBJ1-3, with D unresolved. The CDR3 is made up of 15 amino acids. V was clipped by 0 bases and J by 1 base, with 7 bases between them. Germline V gene lookup returns CDR1 SEHNR and CDR2 FQNEAQ (reference sequence).